This T cell receptor beta chain was identified in a study of cytomegalovirus exposure and HLA in healthy donors. About this clone: Its specificity is unknown.

CDR1 MDHEN and CDR2 SYDVKM come from the germline V gene. The CDR3 consists of 12 residues. Trimming took 5 bases from V and 1 from J, leaving 6 bases between them. Study-wide points: Later on, an analysis showed TCR association rates differing by HLA locus, with DRB1 the most and HLA-C the fewest. Clonal expansion, a later analysis showed, was greater in HLA-associated TCR beta chains than in equally common others. Later analysis identified a missense DCLRE1C variant that was linked to TCR beta V- and J-gene trimming.

PCR involved 60 Vbeta and 13 Jbeta primers. Original processing notes: Around 83 million unique TCR beta chains, roughly 11 million shared, were counted in a later analysis. Here immunoSEQ multiplex PCR was the method, and the copy in TCRdb shows in-frame clones only, minus some. For V, J and clone size, that table is used; D and trimming come from the DNA. The sample gives 55,000 to 70,000 clones, around 83% of which show up once; 1.6% is in the top ten. Material for sequencing was PBMCs. The chain joins TRBV28 to TRBJ2-7, with no clear D. The TCR comes from a human donor in good health. The chain's CDR3 is CASSAASYEQYF. The DNA of the CDR3 is TGTGCCAGCAGTGCCGCGTCCTACGAGCAGTACTTC.